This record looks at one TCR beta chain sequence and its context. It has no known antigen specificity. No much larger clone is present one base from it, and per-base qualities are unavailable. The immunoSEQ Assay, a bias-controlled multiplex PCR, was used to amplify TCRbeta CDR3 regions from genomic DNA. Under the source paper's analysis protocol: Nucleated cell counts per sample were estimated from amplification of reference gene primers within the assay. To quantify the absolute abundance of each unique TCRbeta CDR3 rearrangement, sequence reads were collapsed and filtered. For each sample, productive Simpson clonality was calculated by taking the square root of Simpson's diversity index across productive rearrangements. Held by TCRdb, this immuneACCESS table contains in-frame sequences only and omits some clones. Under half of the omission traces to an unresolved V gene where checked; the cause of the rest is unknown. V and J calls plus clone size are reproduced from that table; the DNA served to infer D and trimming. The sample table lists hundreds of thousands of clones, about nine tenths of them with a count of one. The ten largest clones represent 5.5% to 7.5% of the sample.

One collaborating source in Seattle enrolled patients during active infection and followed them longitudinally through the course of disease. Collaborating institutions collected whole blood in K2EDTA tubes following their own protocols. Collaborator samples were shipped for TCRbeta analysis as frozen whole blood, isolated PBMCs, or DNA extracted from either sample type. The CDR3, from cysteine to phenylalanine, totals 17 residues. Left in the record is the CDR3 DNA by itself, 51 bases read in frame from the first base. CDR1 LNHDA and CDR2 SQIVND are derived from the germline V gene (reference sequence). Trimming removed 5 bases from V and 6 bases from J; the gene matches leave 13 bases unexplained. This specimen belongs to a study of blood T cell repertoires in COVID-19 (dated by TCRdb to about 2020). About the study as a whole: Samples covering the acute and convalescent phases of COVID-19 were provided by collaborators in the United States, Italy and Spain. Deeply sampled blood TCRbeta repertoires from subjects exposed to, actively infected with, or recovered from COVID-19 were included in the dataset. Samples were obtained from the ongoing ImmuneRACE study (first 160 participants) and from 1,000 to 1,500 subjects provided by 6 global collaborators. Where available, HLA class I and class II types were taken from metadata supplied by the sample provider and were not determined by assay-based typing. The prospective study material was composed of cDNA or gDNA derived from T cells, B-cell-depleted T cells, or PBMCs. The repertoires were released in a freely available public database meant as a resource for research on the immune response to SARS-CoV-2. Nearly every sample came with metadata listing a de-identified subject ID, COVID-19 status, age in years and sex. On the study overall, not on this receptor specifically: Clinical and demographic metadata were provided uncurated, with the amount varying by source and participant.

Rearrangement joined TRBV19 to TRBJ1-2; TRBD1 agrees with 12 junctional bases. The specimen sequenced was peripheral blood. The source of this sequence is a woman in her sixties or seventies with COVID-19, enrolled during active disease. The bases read TGTGCCAGTAGTCCCCCGGGGACAGGGGGCTCAGGGAATGGCTACACCTTC. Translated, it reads CASSPPGTGGSGNGYTF.